The rows below give T cell receptor beta chains drawn from one sample of a study of OX40 agonist ivuxolimab in advanced cancers. Sequencing was performed with immunoSEQ multiplex PCR; in TCRdb, only in-frame clones are kept and a portion is missing. The sample has about 41,000 clones; approximately 88% are singletons. The specimen was CD4+ or CD8+ T cells sorted from blood, collected in a trial of the OX40 agonist ivuxolimab. Receptors originate from an adult with an advanced solid tumor such as melanoma, head and neck, liver or kidney cancer. Each CDR3 is given with its conserved first and last residue. D genes are given only for firm matches. Clone size is not always given. Where it is, it says once, few, many or a class for expanded clones.

v_gene: TRBV19
abundance: NA
d_gene: NA
j_gene: TRBJ1-2
CDR3nt: TGTGCCAGTAGTATAGAGTCGCGCAGAACCTATGGCTACACCTTC
CDR3aa: CASSIESRRTYGYTF

v_gene: TRBV7-6
abundance: NA
d_gene: NA
j_gene: TRBJ1-1
CDR3nt: TGTGCCAGCAGCTTAGGGTCCGGGGTCGGAGCTTTCTTT
CDR3aa: CASSLGSGVGAFF

v_gene: TRBV13
abundance: once
d_gene: TRBD1
j_gene: TRBJ1-6
CDR3nt: TGTGCCAGCAGCTGGGGACAGGGCTCTTCACCCCTCCACTTT
CDR3aa: CASSWGQGSSPLHF

v_gene: TRBV4-3
abundance: NA
d_gene: NA
j_gene: TRBJ1-2
CDR3nt: TGCGCCAGCAGCCAAGATCGGGGCAGGGTGTATGGCTACACCTTC
CDR3aa: CASSQDRGRVYGYTF

v_gene: TRBV9
abundance: NA
d_gene: TRBD1
j_gene: TRBJ1-1
CDR3nt: TGTGCCAGCAGCTCCCGGACAGGGAGAATCGGGCCGAACACTGAAGCTTTCTTT
CDR3aa: CASSSRTGRIGPNTEAFF

v_gene: TRBV9
abundance: NA
d_gene: NA
j_gene: TRBJ2-7
CDR3nt: TGTGCCAGCAGCGTAGACTACAGGACCTACGAGCAGTACTTC
CDR3aa: CASSVDYRTYEQYF

v_gene: TRBV2
abundance: NA
d_gene: NA
j_gene: TRBJ1-6
CDR3nt: TGTGCCAGCAGTGAATCGGAGGGTAGGTCACCCCTCCACTTT
CDR3aa: CASSESEGRSPLHF

v_gene: TRBV5-4
abundance: once
d_gene: TRBD1
j_gene: TRBJ1-6
CDR3nt: TGTGCCAGCAGTTCCCACAGGGGGGATTCACCCCTCCACTTT
CDR3aa: CASSSHRGDSPLHF

v_gene: TRBV11-2
abundance: NA
d_gene: TRBD2
j_gene: TRBJ2-7
CDR3nt: TGTGCCAGCAGCCGGACTAGCGGATCTGAGGTCGAGCAGTACTTC
CDR3aa: CASSRTSGSEVEQYF

v_gene: TRBV5-1
abundance: NA
d_gene: NA
j_gene: TRBJ1-1
CDR3nt: TGCGCCAGCAGCTTGGGCCCCGGACAGTTCGAGAACACTGAAGCTTTCTTT
CDR3aa: CASSLGPGQFENTEAFF

v_gene: TRBV4-3
abundance: few
d_gene: NA
j_gene: TRBJ2-7
CDR3nt: TGCGCCAGCAGCCAAGAATCGTCAGGGGCAGACTTGCCATCCTACGAGCAGTACTTC
CDR3aa: CASSQESSGADLPSYEQYF

v_gene: TRBV5-8
abundance: NA
d_gene: NA
j_gene: TRBJ1-3
CDR3nt: TGTGCCAGCAGCTTGGCCTTGGCAGGGGCCGGAAACACCATATATTTT
CDR3aa: CASSLALAGAGNTIYF

v_gene: TRBV18
abundance: NA
d_gene: NA
j_gene: TRBJ1-4
CDR3nt: TGTGCCAGCTCCACGGGGGAAAAACTGTTTTTT
CDR3aa: CASSTGEKLFF

v_gene: TRBV7-2
abundance: few
d_gene: NA
j_gene: TRBJ1-2
CDR3nt: TGTGCCAGCAGCAAGGACAGCTATGGCTACACCTTC
CDR3aa: CASSKDSYGYTF

v_gene: TRBV5-1
abundance: NA
d_gene: NA
j_gene: TRBJ1-1
CDR3nt: TGCGCCAGCAGCTTGGTGGGGGCAAACACTGAAGCTTTCTTT
CDR3aa: CASSLVGANTEAFF

v_gene: TRBV11-2
abundance: few
d_gene: TRBD1
j_gene: TRBJ1-2
CDR3nt: TGTGCCAGCAGCCCGACAGGGGATAACTATGGCTACACCTTC
CDR3aa: CASSPTGDNYGYTF

v_gene: TRBV7-6
abundance: NA
d_gene: NA
j_gene: TRBJ2-1
CDR3nt: TGTGCCAGCAGTCCTCGGACTCAACGGGATGAGCAGTTCTTC
CDR3aa: CASSPRTQRDEQFF

v_gene: TRBV5-1
abundance: once
d_gene: TRBD1
j_gene: TRBJ2-2
CDR3nt: TGCGCCAGCAGCCTGGGACAGGGGGCGATTGGGGAGCTGTTTTTT
CDR3aa: CASSLGQGAIGELFF

v_gene: TRBV7-6
abundance: once
d_gene: NA
j_gene: TRBJ1-3
CDR3nt: TGTGCCAGCAGCCCGGGGACGAATCTTGGAAACACCATATATTTT
CDR3aa: CASSPGTNLGNTIYF

v_gene: TRBV7-2
abundance: NA
d_gene: TRBD2
j_gene: TRBJ2-2
CDR3nt: TGTGCCAGCAGCTCAACTAGCGGGGGGGCCCGCGGGGAGCTGTTTTTT
CDR3aa: CASSSTSGGARGELFF

v_gene: TRBV11-3
abundance: NA
d_gene: NA
j_gene: TRBJ2-2
CDR3nt: TGTGCCAGCAGCTTTTCTACAAGCGGGTCAATCACCGGGGAGCTGTTTTTT
CDR3aa: CASSFSTSGSITGELFF

v_gene: TRBV11-3
abundance: NA
d_gene: NA
j_gene: TRBJ1-6
CDR3nt: TGTGCCAGCTCCCCCGGGGCGGGACGGAGCAATTCACCCCTCCACTTT
CDR3aa: CASSPGAGRSNSPLHF

v_gene: TRBV25-1
abundance: NA
d_gene: NA
j_gene: TRBJ2-6
CDR3nt: TGTGCCAGCAGGGACCGACGCTCTGGGGCCAACGTCCTGACTTTC
CDR3aa: CASRDRRSGANVLTF

v_gene: TRBV4-1
abundance: NA
d_gene: NA
j_gene: TRBJ1-5
CDR3nt: TGCGCCAGCAGCCAACGAGGGGCTAGTCAGCCCCAGCATTTT
CDR3aa: CASSQRGASQPQHF

v_gene: TRBV10-3
abundance: NA
d_gene: NA
j_gene: TRBJ2-3
CDR3nt: TGTGCCATCAGTGAACCGGCCAGGCGTCAGAACCGAGATACGCAGTATTTT
CDR3aa: CAISEPARRQNRDTQYF